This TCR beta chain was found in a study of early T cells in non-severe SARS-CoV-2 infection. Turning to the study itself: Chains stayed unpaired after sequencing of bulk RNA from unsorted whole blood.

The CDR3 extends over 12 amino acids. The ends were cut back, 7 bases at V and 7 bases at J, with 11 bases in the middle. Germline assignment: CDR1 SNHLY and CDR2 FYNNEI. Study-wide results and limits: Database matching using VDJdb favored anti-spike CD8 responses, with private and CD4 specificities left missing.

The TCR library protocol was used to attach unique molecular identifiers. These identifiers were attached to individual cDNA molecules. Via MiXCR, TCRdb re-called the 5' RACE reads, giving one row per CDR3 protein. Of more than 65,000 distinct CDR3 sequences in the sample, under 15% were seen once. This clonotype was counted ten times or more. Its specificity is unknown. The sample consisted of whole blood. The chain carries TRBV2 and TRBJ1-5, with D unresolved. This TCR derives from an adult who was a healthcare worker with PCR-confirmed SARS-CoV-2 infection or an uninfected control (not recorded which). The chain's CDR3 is CASTVGQQPQHF. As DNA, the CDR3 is TGTGCCAGCACCGTCGGTCAACAGCCCCAGCATTTT.